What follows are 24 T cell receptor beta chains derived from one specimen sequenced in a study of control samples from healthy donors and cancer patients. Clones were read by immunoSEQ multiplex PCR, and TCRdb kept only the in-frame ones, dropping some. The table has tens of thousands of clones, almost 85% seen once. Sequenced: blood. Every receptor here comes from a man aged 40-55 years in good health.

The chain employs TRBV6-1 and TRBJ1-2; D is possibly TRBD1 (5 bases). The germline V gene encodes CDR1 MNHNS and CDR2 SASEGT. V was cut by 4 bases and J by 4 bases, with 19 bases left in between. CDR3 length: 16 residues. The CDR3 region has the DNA TGTGCCAGCAGTGCACCCGGGACCCTAGGCAGCTATGGCTACACCTTC. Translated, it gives CASSAPGTLGSYGYTF.

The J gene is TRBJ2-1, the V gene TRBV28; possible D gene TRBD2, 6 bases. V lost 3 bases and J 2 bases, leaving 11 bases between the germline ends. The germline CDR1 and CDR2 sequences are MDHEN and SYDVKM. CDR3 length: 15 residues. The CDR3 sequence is CASSLGPSAYNEQFF. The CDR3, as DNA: TGTGCCAGCAGTTTGGGTCCTAGCGCCTACAATGAGCAGTTCTTC.

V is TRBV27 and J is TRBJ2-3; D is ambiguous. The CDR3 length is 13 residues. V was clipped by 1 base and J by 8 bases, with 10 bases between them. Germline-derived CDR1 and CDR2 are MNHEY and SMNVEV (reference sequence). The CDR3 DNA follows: TGTGCCAGCAGTTTATTTGTGCGTGGTACGCAGTATTTT. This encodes CASSLFVRGTQYF.

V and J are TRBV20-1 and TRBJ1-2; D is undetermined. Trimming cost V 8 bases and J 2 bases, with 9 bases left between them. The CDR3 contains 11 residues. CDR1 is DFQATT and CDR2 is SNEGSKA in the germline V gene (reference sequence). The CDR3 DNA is TGCAGTTACCATATCAACTATGGCTACACCTTC. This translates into CSYHINYGYTF.

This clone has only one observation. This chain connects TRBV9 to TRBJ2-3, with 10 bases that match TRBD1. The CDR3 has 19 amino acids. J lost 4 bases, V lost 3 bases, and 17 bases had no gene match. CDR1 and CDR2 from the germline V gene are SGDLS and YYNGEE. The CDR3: CASSALFGETGGLSDTQYF. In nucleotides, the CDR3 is TGTGCCAGCAGCGCACTCTTTGGGGAGACAGGGGGCTTGTCAGATACGCAGTATTTT.

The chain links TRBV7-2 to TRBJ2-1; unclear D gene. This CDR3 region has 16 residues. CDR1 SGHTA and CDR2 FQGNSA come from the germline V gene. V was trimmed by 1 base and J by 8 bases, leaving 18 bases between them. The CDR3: CASSLEGARLVDEQFF. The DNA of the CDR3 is TGTGCCAGCAGCTTAGAGGGCGCTAGGCTAGTCGATGAGCAGTTCTTC.

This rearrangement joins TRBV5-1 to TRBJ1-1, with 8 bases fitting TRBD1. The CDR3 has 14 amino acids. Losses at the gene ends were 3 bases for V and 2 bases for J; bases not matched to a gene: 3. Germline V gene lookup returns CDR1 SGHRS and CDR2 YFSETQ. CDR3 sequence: CASSSTGENTEAFF. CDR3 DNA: TGCGCCAGCAGCTCGACAGGGGAAAACACTGAAGCTTTCTTT.

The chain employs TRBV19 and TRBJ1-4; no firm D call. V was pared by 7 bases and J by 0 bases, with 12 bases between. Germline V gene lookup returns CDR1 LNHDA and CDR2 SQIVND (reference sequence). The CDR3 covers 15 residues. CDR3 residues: CASKIGGTTNEKLFF. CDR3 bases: TGTGCCAGTAAAATTGGTGGGACAACTAATGAAAAACTGTTTTTT.

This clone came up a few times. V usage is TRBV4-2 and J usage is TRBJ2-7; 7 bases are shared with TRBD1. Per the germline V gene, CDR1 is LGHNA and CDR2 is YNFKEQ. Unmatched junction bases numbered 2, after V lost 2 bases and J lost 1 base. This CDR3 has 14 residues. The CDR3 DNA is TGTGCCAGCAGCCAATCGGGACAGTCCTACGAGCAGTACTTC. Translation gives CASSQSGQSYEQYF.

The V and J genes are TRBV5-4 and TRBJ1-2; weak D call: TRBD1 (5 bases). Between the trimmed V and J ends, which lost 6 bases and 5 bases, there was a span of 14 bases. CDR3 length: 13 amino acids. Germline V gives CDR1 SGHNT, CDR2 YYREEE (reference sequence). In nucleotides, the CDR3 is TGTGCCAGCACCCTTGGGGGGGGGTATGGCTACACCTTC. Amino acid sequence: CASTLGGGYGYTF.

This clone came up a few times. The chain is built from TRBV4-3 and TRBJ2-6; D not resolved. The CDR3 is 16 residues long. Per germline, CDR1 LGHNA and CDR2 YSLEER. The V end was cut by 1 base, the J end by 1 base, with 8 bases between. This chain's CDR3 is CASSQARGSGANVLTF. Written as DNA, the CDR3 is TGCGCCAGCAGCCAAGCACGAGGTTCTGGGGCCAACGTCCTGACTTTC.

CDR3 bases: TGTGCCATCAGTGAGGACAGACTTAGAAAACTGTTTTTT. This gives the protein CAISEDRLRKLFF. The chain uses TRBV10-3 and TRBJ1-4; tentatively, D is TRBD1 (5 bases). The CDR3 consists of 13 residues. Trimming left V 2 bases short and J 10 bases short, with 11 bases between. The V gene's germline CDR1 is ENHRY and CDR2 SYGVKD.

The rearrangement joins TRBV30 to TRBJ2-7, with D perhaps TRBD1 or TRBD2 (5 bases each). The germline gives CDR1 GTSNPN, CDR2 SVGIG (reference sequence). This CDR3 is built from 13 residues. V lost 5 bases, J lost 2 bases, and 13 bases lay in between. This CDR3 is CAWGRDAAYEQYF. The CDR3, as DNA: TGTGCCTGGGGACGGGACGCAGCCTACGAGCAGTACTTC. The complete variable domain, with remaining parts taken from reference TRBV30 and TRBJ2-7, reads SQTIHQWPATLVQPVGSPLSLECTVEGTSNPNLYWYRQAAGRGLQLLFYSVGIGQISSEVPQNLSASRPQDRQFILSSKKLLLSDSGFYLCAWGRDAAYEQYFGPGTRLTVT.

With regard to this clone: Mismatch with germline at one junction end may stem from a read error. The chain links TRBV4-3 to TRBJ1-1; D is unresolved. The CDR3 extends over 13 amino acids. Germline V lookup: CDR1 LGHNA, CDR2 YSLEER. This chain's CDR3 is CASSQGRLTEALF. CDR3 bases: TGCGCCAGCAGCCAAGGACGGCTCACTGAAGCTCTCTTT.

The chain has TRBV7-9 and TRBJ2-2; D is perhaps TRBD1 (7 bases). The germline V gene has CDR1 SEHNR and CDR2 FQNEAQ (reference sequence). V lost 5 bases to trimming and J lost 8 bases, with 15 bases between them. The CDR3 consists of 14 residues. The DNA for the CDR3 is TGTGCCAGCAGCGCCACAGGGGCGGGAGGGGAGCTGTTTTTT. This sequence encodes CASSATGAGGELFF. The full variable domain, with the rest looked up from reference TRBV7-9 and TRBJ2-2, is DTGVSQNPRHKITKRGQNVTFRCDPISEHNRLYWYRQTLGQGPEFLTYFQNEAQLEKSRLLSDRFSAERPKGSFSTLEIQRTEQGDSAMYLCASSATGAGGELFFGEGSRLTVL.

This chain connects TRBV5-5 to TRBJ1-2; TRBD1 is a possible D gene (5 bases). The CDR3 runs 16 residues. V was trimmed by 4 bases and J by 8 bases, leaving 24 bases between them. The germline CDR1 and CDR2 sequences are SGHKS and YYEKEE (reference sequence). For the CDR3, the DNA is TGTGCCAGCAGCCGAACGGGCAGGGAGCAAGAGAGGGGCTACACCTTC. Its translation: CASSRTGREQERGYTF.

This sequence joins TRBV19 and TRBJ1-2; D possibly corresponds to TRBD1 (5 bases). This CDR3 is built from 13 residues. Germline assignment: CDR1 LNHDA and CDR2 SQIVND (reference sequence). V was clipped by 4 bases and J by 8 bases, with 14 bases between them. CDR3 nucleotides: TGTGCCAGTAGTACGTCGGGGACCGGGGGCTACACCTTC. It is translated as CASSTSGTGGYTF. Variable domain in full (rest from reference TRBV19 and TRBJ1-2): DGGITQSPKYLFRKEGQNVTLSCEQNLNHDAMYWYRQDPGQGLRLIYYSQIVNDFQKGDIAEGYSVSREKKESFPLTVTSAQKNPTAFYLCASSTSGTGGYTFGSGTRLTVV.

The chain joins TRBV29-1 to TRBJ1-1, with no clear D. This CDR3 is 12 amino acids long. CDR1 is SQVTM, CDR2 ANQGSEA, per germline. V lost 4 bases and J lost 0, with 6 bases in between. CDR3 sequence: CSVVALNTEAFF. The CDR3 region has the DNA TGCAGCGTTGTGGCATTGAACACTGAAGCTTTCTTT.

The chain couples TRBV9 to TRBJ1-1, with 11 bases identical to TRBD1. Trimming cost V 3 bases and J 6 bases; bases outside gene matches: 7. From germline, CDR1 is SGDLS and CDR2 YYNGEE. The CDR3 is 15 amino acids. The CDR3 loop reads CASSEMDRGLSEAFF. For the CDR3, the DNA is TGTGCCAGCAGCGAGATGGACAGGGGGCTATCTGAAGCTTTCTTT.

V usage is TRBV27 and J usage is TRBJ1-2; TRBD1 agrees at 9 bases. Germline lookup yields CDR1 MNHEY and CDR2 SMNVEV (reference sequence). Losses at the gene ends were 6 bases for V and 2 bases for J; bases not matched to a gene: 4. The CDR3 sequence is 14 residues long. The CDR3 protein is CASRTTGGNYGYTF. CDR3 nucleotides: TGTGCCAGCAGAACTACAGGGGGCAACTATGGCTACACCTTC.

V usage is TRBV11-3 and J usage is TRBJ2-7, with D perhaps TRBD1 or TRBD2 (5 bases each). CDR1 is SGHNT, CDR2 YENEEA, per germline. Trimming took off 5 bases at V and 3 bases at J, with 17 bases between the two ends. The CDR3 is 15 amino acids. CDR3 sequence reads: CASSRPGTPNYEQYF. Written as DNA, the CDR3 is TGTGCCAGCAGCCGCCCGGGGACCCCGAACTACGAGCAGTACTTC.

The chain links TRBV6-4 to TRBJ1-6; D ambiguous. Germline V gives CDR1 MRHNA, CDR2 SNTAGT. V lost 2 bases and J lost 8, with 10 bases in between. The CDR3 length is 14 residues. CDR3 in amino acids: CASSDDGKDSPLHF. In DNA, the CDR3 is TGTGCCAGCAGTGACGACGGGAAAGATTCACCCCTCCACTTT.

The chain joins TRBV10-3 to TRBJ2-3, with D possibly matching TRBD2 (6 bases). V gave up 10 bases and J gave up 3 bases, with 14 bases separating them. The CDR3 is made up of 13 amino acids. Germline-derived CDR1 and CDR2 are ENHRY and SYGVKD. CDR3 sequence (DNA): TGTGCCACCCTTGGGGCGGGGACAGATACGCAGTATTTT. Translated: CATLGAGTDTQYF.

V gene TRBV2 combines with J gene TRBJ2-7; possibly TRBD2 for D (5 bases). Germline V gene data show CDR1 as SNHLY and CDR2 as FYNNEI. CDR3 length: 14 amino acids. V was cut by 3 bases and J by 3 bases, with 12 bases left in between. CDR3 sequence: CASSEGDQYYEQYF. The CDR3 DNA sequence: TGTGCCAGCAGTGAGGGAGATCAATACTACGAGCAGTACTTC.